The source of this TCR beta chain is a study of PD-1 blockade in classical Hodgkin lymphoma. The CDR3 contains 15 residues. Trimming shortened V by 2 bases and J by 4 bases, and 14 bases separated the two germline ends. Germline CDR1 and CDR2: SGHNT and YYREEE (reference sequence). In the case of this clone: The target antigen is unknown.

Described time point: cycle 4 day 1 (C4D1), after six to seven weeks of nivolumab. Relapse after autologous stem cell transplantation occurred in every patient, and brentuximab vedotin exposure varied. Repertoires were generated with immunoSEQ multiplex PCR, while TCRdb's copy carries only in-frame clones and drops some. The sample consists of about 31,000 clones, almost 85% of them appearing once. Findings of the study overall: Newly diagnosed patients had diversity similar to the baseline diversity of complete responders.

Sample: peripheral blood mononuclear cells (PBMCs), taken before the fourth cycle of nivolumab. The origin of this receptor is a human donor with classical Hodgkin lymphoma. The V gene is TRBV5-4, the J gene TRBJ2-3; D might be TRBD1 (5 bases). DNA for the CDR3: TGTGCCAGCAGCTTTCTTAGGGGCGCTTCAGATACGCAGTATTTT. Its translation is CASSFLRGASDTQYF.